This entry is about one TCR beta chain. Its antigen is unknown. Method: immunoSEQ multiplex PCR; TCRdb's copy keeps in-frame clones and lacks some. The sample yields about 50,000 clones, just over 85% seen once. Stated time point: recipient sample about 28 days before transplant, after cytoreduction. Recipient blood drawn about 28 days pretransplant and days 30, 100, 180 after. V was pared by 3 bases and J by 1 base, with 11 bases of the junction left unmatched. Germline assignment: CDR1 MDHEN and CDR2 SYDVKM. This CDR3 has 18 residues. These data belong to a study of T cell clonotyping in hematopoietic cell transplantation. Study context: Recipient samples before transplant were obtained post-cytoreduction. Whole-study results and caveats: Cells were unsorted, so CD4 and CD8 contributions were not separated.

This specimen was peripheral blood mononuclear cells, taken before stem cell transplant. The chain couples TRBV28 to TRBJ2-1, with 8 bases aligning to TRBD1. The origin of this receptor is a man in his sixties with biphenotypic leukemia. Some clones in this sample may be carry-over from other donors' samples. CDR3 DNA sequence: TGTGCCAGCAGTTTGGCCAGACAGGGGTCCCGGTCCTACAATGAGCAGTTCTTC. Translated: CASSLARQGSRSYNEQFF.